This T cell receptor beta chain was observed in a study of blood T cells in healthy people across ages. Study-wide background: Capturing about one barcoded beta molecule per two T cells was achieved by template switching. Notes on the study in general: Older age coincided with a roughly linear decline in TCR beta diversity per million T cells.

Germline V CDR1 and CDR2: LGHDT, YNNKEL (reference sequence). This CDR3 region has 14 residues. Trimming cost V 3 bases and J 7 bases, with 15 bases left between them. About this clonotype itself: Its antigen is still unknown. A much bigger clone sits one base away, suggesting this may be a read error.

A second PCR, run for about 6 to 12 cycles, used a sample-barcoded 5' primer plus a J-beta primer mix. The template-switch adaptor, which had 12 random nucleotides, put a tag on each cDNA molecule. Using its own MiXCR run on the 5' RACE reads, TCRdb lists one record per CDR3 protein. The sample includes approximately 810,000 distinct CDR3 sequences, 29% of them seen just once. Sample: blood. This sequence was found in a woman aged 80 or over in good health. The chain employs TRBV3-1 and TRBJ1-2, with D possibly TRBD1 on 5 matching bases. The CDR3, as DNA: TGTGCCAGCAGCCATTTACGGGGGGATAGTGGCTACACCTTC. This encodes CASSHLRGDSGYTF.